This TCR beta chain is drawn from a study of CD8 T cells in ankylosing spondylitis (TCRdb year 2017). In the study overall: The study set out to find disease-linked TCR variants by profiling T cell receptor beta repertoires in ankylosing spondylitis patients and healthy donors. The full study cohort was made up of 25 to 30 ankylosing spondylitis patients and about a hundred healthy donors. Peripheral blood was sampled, and synovial fluid was also collected from ankylosing spondylitis patients.

General findings and caveats noted by the study authors: The disease-linked clones were reported as significantly enriched in matched synovial fluid samples from ankylosing spondylitis patients. A TCR beta motif made up of several highly homologous amino acid variants appeared to be characteristic of blood from ankylosing spondylitis patients. The disease-linked clones showed a CD8+ phenotype and occurred at relatively low frequencies in peripheral blood. Some of the motif variants had been reported before in the synovial fluid and blood of reactive arthritis patients, a finding that suggests common disease-initiation mechanisms.

V and J are trimmed by 5 bases and 11 bases, and the gene matches miss 5 bases of the junction. The CDR3 contains 12 residues, cysteine and phenylalanine counted. Only CDR3 DNA remains: 36 bases, in frame from the first base. CDR1 SGHTA and CDR2 FQGNSA are derived from the germline V gene. Data came from an Illumina HiSeq 2500. Quantitative 5'-RACE with molecular barcodes was used to prepare TCR beta libraries. In the paper's pipeline: Disease-linked TCR variants were identified with a new computational method built on a probabilistic model of VDJ rearrangement. In-frame beta chains were kept once TCRdb had trimmed the public reads at Q25 with fastp and called clones with MiXCR. Each record represents a unique CDR3 protein, reported with the most common genes and DNA among its rows. Clone size and V and J calls follow TCRdb, not the original study. A total of some 130,000 distinct CDR3 sequences appear in this sample, approximately 8.4% of them only once. The ten largest clones take up roughly 8% of the sample.

Many counts were recorded for this clonotype. No cognate antigen has been identified for it. No quality values exist for individual bases; no much larger clone is one base distant. Synovial fluid samples were paired with blood samples taken from the same ankylosing spondylitis patients. Sequencing used synovial fluid, either unsorted or a sorted T cell fraction (not recorded which). The sequence came from a male donor with ankylosing spondylitis. Recombination connected TRBV7-2 to TRBJ1-1, and TRBD1 aligns with 10 junction nucleotides. The CDR3 is CASSVDRGWAFF. The sequenced DNA is TGTGCCAGCAGCGTGGACAGGGGGTGGGCTTTCTTT. The CDR3 plus the reference TRBV7-2 and TRBJ1-1 genes for the other parts give the full variable domain: GAGVSQSPSNKVTEKGKDVELRCDPISGHTALYWYRQSLGQGLEFLIYFQGNSAPDKSGLPSDRFSAERTGGSVSTLTIQRTQQEDSAVYLCASSVDRGWAFFGQGTRLTVV.